This T cell receptor beta chain was retrieved from a study of blood T cell repertoires in COVID-19. This clone was counted once. Authors' data handling: Reference gene primer amplification gave estimated nucleated cell counts. Assay used: immunoSEQ multiplex PCR; TCRdb lists only in-frame clones, some missing. V and J calls and clone size are copied from that table; D and trimming were computed from the DNA. The sample comprises about 400,000 clones, just under 90% of which are singletons, and around 1.7% rests with the top ten. The cohort comprised adults aged roughly 18 to 90 years residing in some 24 US areas. Membership in each cohort depended on participant-reported clinical history. The sequencing sample was made of PBMCs or T cells enriched from blood (not recorded which). The source of this sequence is a woman younger than 45 who had recovered from COVID-19.

CDR3 sequence (DNA): TGTGCCAGTAGATCCTCGGGGGGACAAGGTGAAAAACTGTTTTTT. It yields the protein CASRSSGGQGEKLFF. This chain links TRBV19 with TRBJ1-4, with TRBD1 as a possible D gene (6 bases). This CDR3 is built from 15 residues. Per germline, CDR1 LNHDA and CDR2 SQIVND (reference sequence). The V gene lost 6 bases and the J gene lost 7 bases, with 18 bases spanning the gap.